The TCR beta chain under discussion was sequenced for a study of blood T cells in healthy people across ages. It was with a sample-barcoded 5' primer and a J-beta primer mix that a second PCR of roughly 7 to 12 cycles was run. Each cDNA molecule, via a template-switch adaptor with 12 random nucleotides, was tagged. TCRdb ran MiXCR on the 5' RACE reads and lists one entry per CDR3 protein. Of hundreds of thousands of distinct CDR3 sequences in the sample, less than 60% were seen once. Looked up from germline, CDR1 is MNHEY and CDR2 is SMNVEV (reference sequence). With 6 bases removed from V and 5 bases from J, the gap between germline ends came to 19 bases. The CDR3 covers 15 residues. Study findings and constraints: The lack of PBMC sorting stopped any conclusive naive versus antigen-experienced comparison. Greater diversity and more naive CD4+ cells were seen in long-lived donors than in aged donors.

On this clonotype itself: Antigen specificity is unknown.

The clonotype originates from a man older than 75 in good health. Sequencing used blood. The chain joins TRBV27 to TRBJ1-1, with unresolved D. As DNA, the CDR3 is TGTGCCAGCAGCCTCCGGCCCCGAGGAGAAACTGAAGCTTTCTTT. As protein: CASSLRPRGETEAFF.